These 4 T cell receptor beta chains were sequenced from one sample in a study of T cell responses to AZD1222 COVID-19 vaccine. The assay was immunoSEQ multiplex PCR, and TCRdb's table has in-frame clones only and misses some. This sample yields 150,000 or so clones, of which about 90% are seen a single time; 2.8% belongs to the top ten. The sequenced sample was peripheral blood, obtained on day 0 of MenACWY control vaccination. The receptors originated from an adult in good health.

The chain combines TRBV6-5 with TRBJ2-7, with 13 nucleotides matching TRBD2. Trimming cost V 11 bases and J 2 bases; bases outside gene matches: 0. The CDR3 is 12 residues long. CDR1 is MNHEY and CDR2 is SVGAGI in the germline V gene. This CDR3 is CAGLAGAYEQYF. In DNA form, the CDR3 reads TGTGCCGGACTAGCGGGAGCCTACGAGCAGTACTTC.

In its sample, this clone was seen once. The chain links TRBV28 to TRBJ1-5, with D maybe TRBD1 (5 bases). Trimming took 1 base from V and 4 from J, leaving 8 bases between them. The germline V gene has CDR1 MDHEN and CDR2 SYDVKM. CDR3 length: 14 amino acids. This CDR3 reads CASSLLPGNQPQHF. The CDR3 DNA follows: TGTGCCAGCAGTTTATTACCAGGGAATCAGCCCCAGCATTTT.

The rearrangement joins TRBV2 to TRBJ1-1, with no clear D. The CDR3 loop spans 12 amino acids. V lost 7 bases and J lost 1, with 7 bases in between. Germline values: CDR1 SNHLY, CDR2 FYNNEI. DNA for the CDR3: TGTGCCAGCATGGGCGGGAACACTGAAGCTTTCTTT. The encoded protein is CASMGGNTEAFF. Looking up the rest from reference TRBV2 and TRBJ1-1 gives the full variable domain: EPEVTQTPSHQVTQMGQEVILRCVPISNHLYFYWYRQILGQKVEFLVSFYNNEISEKSEIFDDQFSVERPDGSNFTLKIRSTKLEDSAMYFCASMGGNTEAFFGQGTRLTVV.

V is TRBV29-1 and J is TRBJ1-1; D might be TRBD1 (5 bases). This CDR3 region has 12 residues. V was trimmed by 6 bases and J by 3 bases, leaving 11 bases between them. Germline CDR1 SQVTM, CDR2 ANQGSEA. The CDR3 region has the DNA TGCAGCGTCTCTCGGGGGGACACTGAAGCTTTCTTT. This sequence encodes CSVSRGDTEAFF.